A selection of T cell receptor beta chains follows, all from one sample in a study of CD8 T cells in ankylosing spondylitis. TCRdb re-analysed the 5' RACE reads in MiXCR, keeping a single row per CDR3 protein. The table shows 350,000 or so distinct CDR3 sequences, with about 14% occurring only once. Sequencing used blood, either unsorted or a sorted T cell fraction (not recorded which). These receptors were taken from a male donor with ankylosing spondylitis or in good health (not recorded which). The CDR3 runs from the conserved cysteine through the conserved F or W. A D gene is named only where the DNA matches it firmly. Some rows have no size entry. The others give once, few or many, or a class for an expanded clone.

size: .
J: TRBJ2-7
V: TRBV2
D: .
DNA: TGTGCCAGCAGAGAAGGTGGCCTAGCCGGCAACGAGCAGTACTTC
CDR3: CASREGGLAGNEQYF

size: .
J: TRBJ2-7
V: TRBV7-2
D: TRBD2
DNA: TGTGCCAGCAGCAATAGCGGGGTCTCCTACGAGCAGTACTTC
CDR3: CASSNSGVSYEQYF

size: .
J: TRBJ2-5
V: TRBV4-1
D: TRBD2
DNA: TGCGCCAGCAGCCCGCAAGCGGGAGGATTACAAGAGACCCAGTACTTC
CDR3: CASSPQAGGLQETQYF

size: few
J: TRBJ1-3
V: TRBV20-1
D: .
DNA: TGCAGTGCTAACAGGGAATACTCTGGAAACACCATATATTTT
CDR3: CSANREYSGNTIYF

size: .
J: TRBJ2-3
V: TRBV20-1
D: TRBD2
DNA: TGCAGTGCTAGAGATCTAGCGGGACTAAGCACAGATACGCAGTATTTT
CDR3: CSARDLAGLSTDTQYF

size: .
J: TRBJ1-4
V: TRBV20-1
D: .
DNA: TGCAGTGCTCGCGGAGGGGTAGGAGAAAAACTGTTTTTT
CDR3: CSARGGVGEKLFF

size: .
J: TRBJ2-7
V: TRBV29-1
D: .
DNA: TGCAGCGTGCGGGGCAGGGGGACCTACGAGCAGTACTTC
CDR3: CSVRGRGTYEQYF

size: .
J: TRBJ2-7
V: TRBV20-1
D: TRBD1
DNA: TGCAGTGCTAGTGACAGGGGGCCTACGGAGCAGTACTTC
CDR3: CSASDRGPTEQYF

size: few
J: TRBJ2-3
V: TRBV6-5
D: TRBD2
DNA: TGTGCCAGCAGTTACTCGGTGACTAGCGGGAGAACAGATACGCAGTATTTT
CDR3: CASSYSVTSGRTDTQYF

size: few
J: TRBJ1-1
V: TRBV6-5
D: .
DNA: TGTGCCAGCAGTTACTCGAGACTTCGACAGTCAGAAGCTTTCTTT
CDR3: CASSYSRLRQSEAFF

size: .
J: TRBJ1-5
V: TRBV6-1
D: .
DNA: TGTGCCAGCGGGGCGGGCGCCAATCAGCCCCAGCATTTT
CDR3: CASGAGANQPQHF

size: many
J: TRBJ2-1
V: TRBV2
D: TRBD2
DNA: TGTGCCAGCACCTCCCACCGCGGGAGTAACAATGAGCAGTTCTTC
CDR3: CASTSHRGSNNEQFF

size: .
J: TRBJ2-1
V: TRBV20-1
D: .
DNA: TGCAGTGCTAGTAGCCAGGTGGTTTCCTACAATGAGCAGTTCTTC
CDR3: CSASSQVVSYNEQFF

size: few
J: TRBJ1-1
V: TRBV4-1
D: .
DNA: TGCGCCAGCAGCCAAGTGGATGGGAGTGAAGCTTTCTTT
CDR3: CASSQVDGSEAFF

size: .
J: TRBJ2-3
V: TRBV7-9
D: .
DNA: TGTGCCAGCGCCGTGGTCGGTGCAGATACGCAGTATTTT
CDR3: CASAVVGADTQYF

size: .
J: TRBJ2-1
V: TRBV18
D: .
DNA: TGTGCCAGCTCCCTTAACGCCTACAATGAGCAGTTCTTC
CDR3: CASSLNAYNEQFF

size: .
J: TRBJ2-7
V: TRBV12-3/TRBV12-4
D: TRBD2
DNA: TGTGCCAGCAGATCTAGCGGGAGATCAGCCTACGAGCAGTACTTC
CDR3: CASRSSGRSAYEQYF

size: .
J: TRBJ1-1
V: TRBV12-3/TRBV12-4
D: .
DNA: TGTGCCAGCAGTTCACAGGGCATTCTTGCTGAAGCTTTCTTT
CDR3: CASSSQGILAEAFF

size: .
J: TRBJ2-7
V: TRBV9
D: TRBD1
DNA: TGTGCCAGCAGCAAAGGACAGGGGGCTTCGTACGAGCAGTACTTC
CDR3: CASSKGQGASYEQYF

size: .
J: TRBJ1-3
V: TRBV5-1
D: TRBD1
DNA: TGCGCCAGCAGCTTGGTCTCACAGGGGGCTACTGGAAACACCATATATTTT
CDR3: CASSLVSQGATGNTIYF

size: .
J: TRBJ2-7
V: TRBV4-1
D: .
DNA: TGCGCCAGCAGCCAAGATGGGAGGGGGAGTGGCTCCTACGAGCAGTACTTC
CDR3: CASSQDGRGSGSYEQYF

size: .
J: TRBJ2-5
V: TRBV7-9
D: .
DNA: TGTGCCAGCAGCTTAAGTGGGGTGAGCAGCGAGACCCAGTACTTC
CDR3: CASSLSGVSSETQYF

size: .
J: TRBJ1-2
V: TRBV10-3
D: .
DNA: TGTGCCATCACCCCGGACCCGTCTACCTATGGCTACACCTTC
CDR3: CAITPDPSTYGYTF

size: .
J: TRBJ1-2
V: TRBV29-1
D: .
DNA: TGCAGCGTCTTGTGGGGGCAGTCCGGCTACACCTTC
CDR3: CSVLWGQSGYTF

size: .
J: TRBJ2-3
V: TRBV12-3/TRBV12-4
D: .
DNA: TGTGCCAGCAGCCCTAGGCGGGGAAGCACAGATACGCAGTATTTT
CDR3: CASSPRRGSTDTQYF

size: .
J: TRBJ2-1
V: TRBV6-2/TRBV6-3
D: .
DNA: TGTGCCAGCAGTTACTCACCCACTAGTATCTCCTACAATGAGCAGTTCTTC
CDR3: CASSYSPTSISYNEQFF

size: few
J: TRBJ1-1
V: TRBV12-3/TRBV12-4
D: .
DNA: TGTGCCAGCAGTTCCTTCTTAGGGGGCACTGAAGCTTTCTTT
CDR3: CASSSFLGGTEAFF

size: few
J: TRBJ1-3
V: TRBV27
D: TRBD1
DNA: TGTGCCAGCAGTTTATCCCCTGGACAGGGACACTCTGGAAACACCATATATTTT
CDR3: CASSLSPGQGHSGNTIYF

size: few
J: TRBJ2-7
V: TRBV12-3/TRBV12-4
D: TRBD2
DNA: TGTGCCAGCAGTTTCTCGGCTAGCGGGATGTACGAGCAGTACTTC
CDR3: CASSFSASGMYEQYF

size: .
J: TRBJ1-2
V: TRBV6-1
D: TRBD1
DNA: TGTGCCAGCACCCCAGGGGGACAGGGAAGCGAATATTATGGCTACACCTTC
CDR3: CASTPGGQGSEYYGYTF

size: many
J: TRBJ2-7
V: TRBV5-1
D: .
DNA: TGCGCCAGCAGCTGGGGGCCCTCCTACGAGCAGTACTTC
CDR3: CASSWGPSYEQYF

size: few
J: TRBJ1-2
V: TRBV12-3/TRBV12-4
D: .
DNA: TGTGCCAGCAGTTTAGGGGGACGGCTCTATGGCTACACCTTC
CDR3: CASSLGGRLYGYTF

size: many
J: TRBJ1-5
V: TRBV10-3
D: .
DNA: TGTGCCATCAGTGAGTCCCAGTCGAGTCAGCCCCAGCATTTT
CDR3: CAISESQSSQPQHF

size: few
J: TRBJ2-5
V: TRBV5-1
D: TRBD1
DNA: TGCGCCAGCAGCGGGGGACAGGGGGGAGAGACCCAGTACTTC
CDR3: CASSGGQGGETQYF

size: few
J: TRBJ2-2
V: TRBV20-1
D: TRBD2
DNA: TGCAGTCTCATGAGGGAGGGCCCCGGGGAGCTGTTTTTT
CDR3: CSLMREGPGELFF

size: .
J: TRBJ1-5
V: TRBV5-1
D: .
DNA: TGCGCCAGCAGCCCGGACAGCCCCAATCAGCCCCAGCATTTT
CDR3: CASSPDSPNQPQHF

size: few
J: TRBJ2-3
V: TRBV5-1
D: TRBD2
DNA: TGCGCCAGCAGCCAAGGCAGGGCTGGGACTAGCGGGACCCGCACAGATACGCAGTATTTT
CDR3: CASSQGRAGTSGTRTDTQYF

size: few
J: TRBJ2-1
V: TRBV12-3/TRBV12-4
D: TRBD2
DNA: TGTGCCAGCAGTCCCCGGGGACTAGGTCGGGGCAATGAGCAGTTCTTC
CDR3: CASSPRGLGRGNEQFF

size: few
J: TRBJ2-7
V: TRBV3-1
D: .
DNA: TGTGCCAGCAGCTCCCCGACCGAGCAGTACTTC
CDR3: CASSSPTEQYF

size: few
J: TRBJ2-7
V: TRBV12-3/TRBV12-4
D: .
DNA: TGTGCCAGCCGCAGGGATTTGGACGAGCAGTACTTC
CDR3: CASRRDLDEQYF

size: few
J: TRBJ1-1
V: TRBV5-1
D: TRBD1
DNA: TGCGCCAGCAGCGTGGGACAGACGAACACTGAAGCTTTCTTT
CDR3: CASSVGQTNTEAFF

size: .
J: TRBJ2-3
V: TRBV20-1
D: TRBD2
DNA: TGCAGTGCTAGTCGGCTAGCGGATATCACAGATACGCAGTATTTT
CDR3: CSASRLADITDTQYF

size: many
J: TRBJ1-2
V: TRBV6-5
D: .
DNA: TGTGCCAGCAGTTACTCCCCAGGATCCAATGGCTACACCTTC
CDR3: CASSYSPGSNGYTF

size: .
J: TRBJ1-4
V: TRBV5-1
D: TRBD1
DNA: TGCGCCAGCAGCTTGATTACAGGGGGAAATGAAAAACTGTTTTTT
CDR3: CASSLITGGNEKLFF

size: .
J: TRBJ2-5
V: TRBV20-1
D: .
DNA: TGCAGTGCTAGTCCGCCCGAGGGTAGGATGGAAGAGACCCAGTACTTC
CDR3: CSASPPEGRMEETQYF

size: few
J: TRBJ1-1
V: TRBV29-1
D: .
DNA: TGCAGCGCGGGACGCCTGGACACTGAAGCTTTCTTT
CDR3: CSAGRLDTEAFF

size: .
J: TRBJ2-3
V: TRBV27
D: .
DNA: TGTGCCAGCAGTTTATGGGGTCGAGATACGCAGTATTTT
CDR3: CASSLWGRDTQYF

size: few
J: TRBJ2-5
V: TRBV5-1
D: .
DNA: TGCGCCAGCAGCACACAAAGTCAAGAGACCCAGTACTTC
CDR3: CASSTQSQETQYF

size: .
J: TRBJ1-2
V: TRBV20-1
D: .
DNA: TGCAGTGCTAGAGGGGGCACGTTGTATGGCTACACCTTC
CDR3: CSARGGTLYGYTF